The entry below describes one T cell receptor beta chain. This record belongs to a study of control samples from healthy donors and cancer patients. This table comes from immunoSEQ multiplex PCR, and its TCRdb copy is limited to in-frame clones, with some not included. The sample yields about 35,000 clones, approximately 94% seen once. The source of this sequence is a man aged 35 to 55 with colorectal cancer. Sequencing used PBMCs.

Written as DNA, the CDR3 is TGTGCCAGCAGCTTCCAGGGGGGGCGGTCCTACGAGCAGTACTTC. Its protein is CASSFQGGRSYEQYF. The V gene is TRBV7-9, the J gene TRBJ2-7; tentatively, D is TRBD1 or TRBD2 (7 bases each). V dropped 3 bases and J dropped 1 base, with 13 bases sitting between them. The CDR3 extends over 15 amino acids. Germline loops: CDR1 SEHNR, CDR2 FQNEAQ (reference sequence). Full variable domain (rest looked up from reference TRBV7-9 and TRBJ2-7): DTGVSQNPRHKITKRGQNVTFRCDPISEHNRLYWYRQTLGQGPEFLTYFQNEAQLEKSRLLSDRFSAERPKGSFSTLEIQRTEQGDSAMYLCASSFQGGRSYEQYFGPGTRLTVT.